The next 13 T cell receptor beta chains were all read from a single sample in a study of blood T cells in healthy people across ages. A J-beta primer mix and a sample-barcoded 5' primer were used in a second PCR of about 7 to 12 cycles. In TCRdb, the 5' RACE reads were re-called with MiXCR into one record per CDR3 protein. Of roughly 800,000 distinct CDR3 sequences listed, 20% to 30% are singletons. These same data were also listed under a study on T cells of mothers and their children.

Sequencing input: blood. All receptors come from a boy younger than 18 in good health.

This clonotype has more than one count but fewer than ten. The chain is built from TRBV12-3 or TRBV12-4 and TRBJ2-3; 10 bases map to TRBD2. The V segment lost 7 bases and the J segment 0 bases; nucleotides outside the gene matches: 10. The CDR3 sequence is 17 residues long. CDR3 in amino acids: CASTLGSGGRSTDTQYF. In DNA, the CDR3 is TGTGCCAGCACCTTGGGTAGCGGGGGGCGAAGCACAGATACGCAGTATTTT.

The CDR3 region is CASSLISRGIPYEQYF. As DNA, the CDR3 is TGTGCCAGCAGCTTGATCTCCCGGGGGATTCCCTACGAGCAGTACTTC. The chain uses TRBV5-4 and TRBJ2-7, with a weak D call TRBD2 (6 bases). This CDR3 comprises 16 residues. Germline CDR1 SGHNT, CDR2 YYREEE (reference sequence). V lost 1 base, J lost 2 bases, and 16 bases lay in between.

The chain combines TRBV2 with TRBJ2-1; D may match TRBD1 or TRBD2 (6 bases each). With the DNA end fitting TRBJ2-5 better, the J assignment may be wrong. The germline gives CDR1 SNHLY, CDR2 FYNNEI. The CDR3 runs to 14 residues. The CDR3 spells CASSGSGGGETQYF. In DNA form, the CDR3 reads TGTGCCAGCAGTGGGTCCGGGGGCGGGGAGACCCAGTACTTC.

This clonotype was seen only a few times. The chain uses TRBV21-1 and TRBJ2-7; the table's D gene call, TRBD1, was not cross checked with the DNA. TRBV21-1 is noted as a pseudogene. This CDR3 is built from 16 residues. The CDR3 loop reads CASSKLVGQGGYEQYF. CDR3 coding DNA: TGTGCCAGCAGCAAATTGGTGGGGCAGGGTGGTTACGAGCAGTACTTC.

This clonotype occurred a few times. The chain combines TRBV27 with TRBJ2-7; no clear D gene. Germline loops: CDR1 MNHEY, CDR2 SMNVEV (reference sequence). The CDR3 loop spans 14 amino acids. The germline V and J ends were trimmed by 4 bases and 0 bases, with 10 bases remaining between them. The CDR3 bases are TGTGCCAGCAGTTGTTGGTCCCCCTCCTACGAGCAGTACTTC. It specifies CASSCWSPSYEQYF.

This clonotype was seen a single time. The chain joins TRBV7-9 to TRBJ1-1; the D is unclear. Looked up from germline, CDR1 is SEHNR and CDR2 is FQNEAQ (reference sequence). V lost 5 bases to trimming and J lost 6 bases, with 13 bases between them. The CDR3 length is 13 residues. The CDR3 reads CASSLGSAAEAFF. In DNA, the CDR3 is TGTGCCAGCAGCCTAGGAAGCGCGGCTGAAGCTTTCTTT.

The chain is built from TRBV29-1 and TRBJ1-2; D might be TRBD1 (5 bases). The CDR3 consists of 10 residues. V gave up 4 bases and J gave up 10 bases, with 10 bases separating them. Germline loops: CDR1 SQVTM, CDR2 ANQGSEA. CDR3 region: CSVGGGDYTF. The DNA of the CDR3 is TGCAGCGTTGGCGGGGGGGACTACACCTTC.

This clonotype was counted only a few times. The J gene is TRBJ2-5, the V gene TRBV11-2; no reliable D call. V was pared by 7 bases and J by 1 base, with 13 bases between. Germline assignment: CDR1 SGHAT and CDR2 FQNNGV. The CDR3 length is 14 residues. The CDR3 DNA reads as TGTGCCAGCACCCCTATCAGCAGCCAAGAGACCCAGTACTTC. Its translation is CASTPISSQETQYF.

The V gene is TRBV7-2, the J gene TRBJ1-3; D uncertain. This CDR3 has 17 residues. V lost 1 base and J 0 bases, leaving 13 bases between the germline ends. Germline V gene lookup returns CDR1 SGHTA and CDR2 FQGNSA. The chain's CDR3 is CASSLVLRRNSGNTIYF. CDR3 nucleotides: TGTGCCAGCAGCTTAGTGCTTCGGCGGAACTCTGGAAACACCATATATTTT. Based on the CDR3 plus reference TRBV7-2 and TRBJ1-3, the full variable domain is GAGVSQSPSNKVTEKGKDVELRCDPISGHTALYWYRQSLGQGLEFLIYFQGNSAPDKSGLPSDRFSAERTGGSVSTLTIQRTQQEDSAVYLCASSLVLRRNSGNTIYFGEGSWLTVV.

This chain links TRBV4-1 with TRBJ2-3, with D possibly TRBD1 on 5 matching bases. Germline CDR1 reads MGHRA; CDR2 reads YSYEKL. CDR3 length: 15 residues. V shed 5 bases and J shed 2 bases, with 14 bases lying between them. The CDR3 is CASSYCQGYTDTQYF. The CDR3, as DNA: TGCGCCAGCAGCTACTGTCAGGGATACACAGATACGCAGTATTTT.

The sample holds a few counts of this clonotype. The V and J genes are TRBV10-2 and TRBJ1-4; D not resolved. The CDR3 extends over 14 amino acids. V was shortened by 5 bases and J by 5 bases, with 12 bases between the two germline ends. Per germline, CDR1 WSHSY and CDR2 SAAADI. The CDR3 sequence: CASSPGRKNEKLFF. The CDR3 DNA reads TGCGCCAGCAGTCCAGGACGGAAAAATGAAAAACTGTTTTTT.

The chain has TRBV6-5 and TRBJ2-5; D perhaps matches TRBD2 (6 bases). From germline, CDR1 is MNHEY and CDR2 SVGAGI. There are 16 residues in the CDR3. Trimming cost V 0 bases and J 2 bases, with 13 bases left between them. CDR3 protein: CASSYSELAAQETQYF. CDR3 nucleotide sequence: TGTGCCAGCAGTTACTCGGAGTTAGCGGCTCAAGAGACCCAGTACTTC.

The rearrangement joins TRBV29-1 to TRBJ2-7; 10 nucleotides agree with TRBD1. The CDR3 sequence is 13 residues long. V gave up 5 bases and J gave up 5 bases; unmatched junction bases: 6. Germline assignment: CDR1 SQVTM and CDR2 ANQGSEA. The CDR3 DNA reads TGCAGCGTTTCCGACAGGGGGCCGGACGAGCAGTACTTC. Translated, it gives CSVSDRGPDEQYF.